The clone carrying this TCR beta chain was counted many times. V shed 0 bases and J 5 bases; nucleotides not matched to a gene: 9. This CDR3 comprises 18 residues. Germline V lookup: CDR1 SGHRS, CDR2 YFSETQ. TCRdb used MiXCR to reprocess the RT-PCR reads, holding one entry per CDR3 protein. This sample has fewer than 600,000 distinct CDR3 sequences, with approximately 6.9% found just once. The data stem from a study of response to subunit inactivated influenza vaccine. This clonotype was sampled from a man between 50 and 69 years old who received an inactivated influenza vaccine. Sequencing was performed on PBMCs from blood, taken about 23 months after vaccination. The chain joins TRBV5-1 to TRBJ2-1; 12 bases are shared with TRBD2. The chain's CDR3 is CASSLVLASGGADNEQFF. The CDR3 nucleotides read TGCGCCAGCAGCTTGGTCTTGGCTAGCGGGGGGGCTGACAATGAGCAGTTCTTC.